Reported below is one TCR beta chain. Its antigen is not known. The assay was immunoSEQ multiplex PCR, and TCRdb's table has in-frame clones only and misses some. This table has 60,000 to 85,000 clones, approximately 95% appearing once. V was clipped by 5 bases and J by 2 bases; unmatched bases: 8. The CDR3 is 15 residues long. Germline lookup yields CDR1 LNHDA and CDR2 SQIVND (reference sequence). This record belongs to a study of CD4 T cells in relation to SARS-CoV-2 and coronaviruses. Turning to the study itself: The restricting HLA molecule for shared crossreactive spike epitopes was mapped. Study-level findings and limits: Pre-pandemic and post-infection samples never came from the same donor. In around 67% of donors, memory CD4+ clonotypes crossrecognized SARS-CoV-2 and at least one common cold coronavirus spike.

CD4+ T cells from unexposed donors were obtained before the COVID-19 pandemic (2011-2018). The J gene is TRBJ2-5, the V gene TRBV19; 7 nucleotides match TRBD1. This sequence was found in a human donor in good health. Sequenced material: naive CD4+ T cells from PBMCs. Documented subset: naive CD4+ T cells isolated by negative enrichment. CDR3 loop: CASSVAPGQQETQYF. CDR3 nucleotides: TGTGCCAGTAGTGTCGCCCCGGGACAGCAAGAGACCCAGTACTTC.